These T cell receptor beta chains were read from a single sample in a study of sequential checkpoint blockade in melanoma. The data were produced by immunoSEQ multiplex PCR, yet TCRdb's version contains in-frame clones alone and is incomplete. The data contain under 25,000 clones, around 82% of them singletons. The sample was CD8+ T cells sorted from blood (inferred from file names), taken from a patient given nivolumab and ipilimumab in sequence. These receptors all come from a human donor with melanoma. CDR3s include the opening cysteine and the closing phenylalanine or tryptophan. D genes are given only for firm matches. Size tells how often a clone was seen (once, few, many) or the class of an expanded clone, and some rows leave it out.

-	TRBV15	TRBJ1-5	17	-	CATSRDRGGYSNQPQHF	TGTGCCACCAGCAGAGATAGGGGGGGATATAGCAATCAGCCCCAGCATTTT
once	TRBV4-1	TRBJ2-3	16	-	CASSQIDILESDTQYF	TGCGCCAGCAGCCAGATAGACATTCTTGAGTCAGATACGCAGTATTTT
-	TRBV29-1	TRBJ2-6	16	-	CSVLCKLQSRANVLTF	TGCAGCGTTTTGTGCAAACTACAAAGTCGGGCCAACGTCCTGACTTTC
-	TRBV19	TRBJ2-2	16	-	CASTPRGGGNTGELFF	TGTGCCAGTACCCCCCGTGGCGGGGGCAACACCGGGGAGCTGTTTTTT
few	TRBV19	TRBJ2-7	18	TRBD1	CASSRAQIGQVNSYEQYF	TGTGCCAGTAGTCGGGCCCAAATCGGACAGGTGAACTCCTACGAGCAGTACTTC
once	TRBV7-9	TRBJ2-3	15	TRBD2	CASISIAGSTDTQYF	TGTGCCAGCATTAGTATAGCGGGAAGCACAGATACGCAGTATTTT
once	TRBV7-9	TRBJ2-5	14	-	CASSYRQDQETQYF	TGTGCCAGCAGCTATCGACAGGACCAAGAGACCCAGTACTTC
-	TRBV28	TRBJ1-4	16	TRBD1	CASSLAGGASGEKLFF	TGTGCCAGCAGTTTAGCAGGGGGCGCCTCGGGTGAAAAACTGTTTTTT
-	TRBV18	TRBJ2-5	13	-	CASSPGLKETQYF	TGTGCCAGCTCACCCGGTCTGAAAGAGACCCAGTACTTC
-	TRBV18	TRBJ2-5	15	TRBD1	CASSPRTGSQETQYF	TGTGCCAGCTCACCAAGGACAGGGTCGCAAGAGACCCAGTACTTC
few	TRBV11-2	TRBJ1-4	13	-	CASSPRQLEKLFF	TGTGCCAGCAGCCCCAGACAGTTGGAAAAACTGTTTTTT
-	TRBV27	TRBJ1-1	13	-	CASSPSSNSEAFF	TGTGCCAGCAGCCCATCCTCGAATAGTGAAGCTTTCTTT
-	TRBV28	TRBJ2-6	16	-	CASSRTGLSGANVLTF	TGTGCCAGCAGTCGAACAGGGCTCTCTGGGGCCAACGTCCTGACTTTC
-	TRBV28	TRBJ2-1	14	TRBD2	CASEKAGARNEQFF	TGTGCCAGCGAAAAAGCGGGAGCCAGGAATGAGCAGTTCTTC